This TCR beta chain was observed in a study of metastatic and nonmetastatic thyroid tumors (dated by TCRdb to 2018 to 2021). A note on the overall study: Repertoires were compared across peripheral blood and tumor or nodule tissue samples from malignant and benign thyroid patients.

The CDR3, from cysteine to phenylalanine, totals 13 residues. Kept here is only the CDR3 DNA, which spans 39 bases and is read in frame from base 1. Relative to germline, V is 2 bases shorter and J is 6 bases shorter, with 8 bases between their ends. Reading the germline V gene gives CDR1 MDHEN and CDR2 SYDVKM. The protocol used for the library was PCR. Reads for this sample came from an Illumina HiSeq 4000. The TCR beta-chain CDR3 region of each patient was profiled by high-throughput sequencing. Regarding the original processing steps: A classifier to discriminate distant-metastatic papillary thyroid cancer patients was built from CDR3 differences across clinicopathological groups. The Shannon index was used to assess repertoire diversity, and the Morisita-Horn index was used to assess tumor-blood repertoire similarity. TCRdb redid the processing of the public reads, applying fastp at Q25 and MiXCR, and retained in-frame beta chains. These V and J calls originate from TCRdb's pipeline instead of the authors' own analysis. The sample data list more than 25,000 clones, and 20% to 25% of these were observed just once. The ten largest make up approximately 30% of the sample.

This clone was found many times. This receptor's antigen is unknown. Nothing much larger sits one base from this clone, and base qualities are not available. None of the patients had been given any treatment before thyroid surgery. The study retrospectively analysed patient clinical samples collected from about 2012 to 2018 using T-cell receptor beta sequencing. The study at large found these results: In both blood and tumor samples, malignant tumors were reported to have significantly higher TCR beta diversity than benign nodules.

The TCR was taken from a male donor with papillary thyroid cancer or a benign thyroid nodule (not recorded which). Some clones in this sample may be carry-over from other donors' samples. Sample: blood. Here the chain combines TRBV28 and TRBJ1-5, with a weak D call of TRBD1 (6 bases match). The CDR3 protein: CASSLRGFQPQHF. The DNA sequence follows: TGTGCCAGCAGTTTAAGGGGGTTTCAGCCCCAGCATTTT.